The 29 T cell receptor beta chains given below trace back to one sample, sequenced in a study of blood T cell repertoires in COVID-19. TCRdb keeps only in-frame clones here, not all; method: immunoSEQ multiplex PCR. The table lists tens of thousands of clones, 80% to 85% of them singletons, with approximately 12% in the top ten. The sequenced sample was peripheral blood. The receptors here all came from an elderly woman with acute or convalescent COVID-19.

The V call is TRBV27, the J call TRBJ2-7, with 10 positions matching TRBD2. The CDR3 is 14 amino acids. Germline CDR1 is MNHEY and CDR2 is SMNVEV (reference sequence). Germline trimming cut 6 bases from V and 3 bases from J; bases unmatched to any gene: 5. CDR3 residues: CASSPSSGGYEQYF. For the CDR3, the DNA is TGTGCCAGCAGCCCATCTAGCGGGGGCTACGAGCAGTACTTC.

The J gene is TRBJ1-2, the V gene TRBV20-1; D is unresolved. This CDR3 has 11 residues. V lost 5 bases and J lost 8, with 12 bases in between. Germline V gene lookup returns CDR1 DFQATT and CDR2 SNEGSKA (reference sequence). The CDR3 DNA follows: TGCAGTGCTCCACGTGGTGGCGGCTACACCTTC. It encodes CSAPRGGGYTF.

This chain links TRBV30 with TRBJ1-1; no clear D. The CDR3 is 13 amino acids. Looked up from germline, CDR1 is GTSNPN and CDR2 is SVGIG (reference sequence). V gave up 0 bases and J gave up 2 bases, with 7 bases separating them. The CDR3 region is CAWSVPVNTEAFF. For the CDR3, the DNA is TGTGCCTGGAGTGTGCCGGTAAACACTGAAGCTTTCTTT.

The V call is TRBV24-1, the J call TRBJ1-2, with D possibly TRBD1 on 5 matching bases. V lost 5 bases to trimming and J lost 5 bases, with 11 bases between them. Germline V CDR1 and CDR2: KGHDR, SFDVKD. This CDR3 has 13 amino acids. In DNA form, the CDR3 reads TGTGCCACCAGTGCGGGGGTTGGGTATGGCTACACCTTC. Protein product: CATSAGVGYGYTF.

The sample holds one count of this clone. This chain connects TRBV3-1 (or the pseudogene TRBV3-2) to TRBJ2-7; D gene uncertain. Germline assignment: CDR1 LGHDT and CDR2 YNNKEL (reference sequence). The CDR3 covers 12 residues. Trimming pared 4 bases from V and 6 bases from J, leaving 10 bases between. CDR3 nucleotide sequence: TGTGCCAGCAGCCCCCGAGGCCGCGAGCAGTACTTC. Translating gives CASSPRGREQYF.

The chain uses TRBV19 and TRBJ2-1; TRBD1 agrees at 7 bases. The V gene's germline CDR1 is LNHDA and CDR2 SQIVND (reference sequence). Germline trimming cut 2 bases from V and 2 bases from J; bases unmatched to any gene: 3. This CDR3 has 15 amino acids. For the CDR3, the DNA is TGTGCCAGTAGTATACCGCAGGGGGCCTACAATGAGCAGTTCTTC. Translated, it gives CASSIPQGAYNEQFF.

The chain carries TRBV7-2 and TRBJ2-7; D call uncertain. There are 13 residues in the CDR3. Per germline, CDR1 SGHTA and CDR2 FQGNSA. Trimming took off 5 bases at V and 6 bases at J, with 14 bases between the two ends. Written as DNA, the CDR3 is TGTGCCAGCAGCGCGCCCCTGTACGGCGAGCAGTACTTC. Translated: CASSAPLYGEQYF.

This chain connects TRBV20-1 to TRBJ2-3, with no clear D. The CDR3 is 10 amino acids. Trimming took 3 bases from V and 6 from J, leaving 4 bases between them. From germline, CDR1 is DFQATT and CDR2 SNEGSKA (reference sequence). DNA of the CDR3: TGCAGTGCTAGCGCGGATACGCAGTATTTT. This translates into CSASADTQYF.

The genes are TRBV5-1 and TRBJ1-6, with D unclear. Germline V CDR1 and CDR2: SGHRS, YFSETQ. This CDR3 is built from 14 residues. Trimming cost V 9 bases and J 4 bases, with 14 bases left between them. The CDR3 DNA sequence: TGCGCCACCCTTTCAAGCTCTTATAATTCACCCCTCCACTTT. This gives the protein CATLSSSYNSPLHF.

The chain employs TRBV19 and TRBJ1-2, with D maybe TRBD1 (6 bases). Per the germline V gene, CDR1 is LNHDA and CDR2 is SQIVND (reference sequence). V was trimmed by 7 bases and J by 1 base, leaving 10 bases between them. This CDR3 has 13 residues. This CDR3 reads CASNSGHNYGYTF. CDR3 DNA sequence: TGTGCCAGTAACTCGGGACATAACTATGGCTACACCTTC.

The chain links TRBV6-6 to TRBJ2-3; D possibly corresponds to TRBD2 (5 bases). The CDR3 loop spans 18 amino acids. CDR1 and CDR2 (germline): MNHNY, SVGAGI (reference sequence). The ends were cut back, 5 bases at V and 0 bases at J, with 21 bases in the middle. The CDR3 nucleotides are TGTGCCAGCAGTCGATCCTTTCCCCCAGGCGGGAGCACAGATACGCAGTATTTT. Amino acids: CASSRSFPPGGSTDTQYF.

The rearrangement uses TRBV5-4 and TRBJ1-1; TRBD1 agrees at 7 bases. The CDR3 covers 13 residues. Germline V gene sequence: CDR1 SGHNT, CDR2 YYREEE (reference sequence). Trimming removed 4 bases from V and 5 bases from J; junction bases left unmatched: 5. CDR3 loop: CASSADRETEAFF. In DNA, the CDR3 is TGTGCCAGCAGCGCCGACAGGGAGACTGAAGCTTTCTTT.

This chain uses TRBV10-3 with TRBJ1-2; D not resolved. V was pared by 3 bases and J by 1 base, with 12 bases between. Germline V gives CDR1 ENHRY, CDR2 SYGVKD. This CDR3 is 15 amino acids long. CDR3 DNA sequence: TGTGCCATCAGTGAATCGAGGGTTGATAACTATGGCTACACCTTC. It specifies CAISESRVDNYGYTF.

This chain connects TRBV3-1 (or the pseudogene TRBV3-2) to TRBJ1-4; 9 bases are shared with TRBD1. Germline CDR1 is LGHDT and CDR2 is YNNKEL (reference sequence). The CDR3 consists of 12 residues. The V and J ends lost 10 bases and 8 bases, in that order; junction bases with no gene match: 5. CDR3: CATGTGREKLFF. As DNA, the CDR3 is TGTGCCACCGGGACAGGGCGGGAAAAACTGTTTTTT.

V is TRBV11-3 and J is TRBJ2-7; TRBD2 might be the D (6 bases). Germline assignment: CDR1 SGHNT and CDR2 YENEEA. Trimming shortened V by 1 base and J by 3 bases, and 25 bases separated the two germline ends. The CDR3 totals 19 residues. CDR3 coding DNA: TGTGCCAGCAGCTTAGGGGAGGAAGGGTCTAAAACTCCCCACTACGAGCAGTACTTC. Translated, it gives CASSLGEEGSKTPHYEQYF.

V is TRBV5-1 and J is TRBJ2-1; perhaps TRBD1 as D (7 bases). V was cut by 0 bases and J by 7 bases, with 11 bases left in between. The CDR3 sequence is 14 residues long. CDR1 and CDR2 from the germline V gene are SGHRS and YFSETQ. CDR3 sequence: CASSLAQGGNEQFF. CDR3 in DNA: TGCGCCAGCAGCTTGGCCCAGGGGGGAAATGAGCAGTTCTTC. Based on the CDR3 plus reference TRBV5-1 and TRBJ2-1, the full variable domain is KAGVTQTPRYLIKTRGQQVTLSCSPISGHRSVSWYQQTPGQGLQFLFEYFSETQRNKGNFPGRFSGRQFSNSRSEMNVSTLELGDSALYLCASSLAQGGNEQFFGPGTRLTVL.

This rearrangement joins TRBV6-2 or TRBV6-3 to TRBJ2-5, with D tentatively TRBD2 (6 bases). This CDR3 has 16 residues. Trimming stripped 4 bases from V and 5 bases from J, with 20 bases between. Germline loops: CDR1 MNHEY, CDR2 SVGEGT. The CDR3 DNA sequence: TGTGCCAGCAGTTGGCAAGGACGGACTACGGGTGAGACCCAGTACTTC. Translating it yields CASSWQGRTTGETQYF.

The V call is TRBV6-5, the J call TRBJ1-2; the D gene is possibly TRBD1 (5 bases). The CDR3 has 12 residues. Germline V gene sequence: CDR1 MNHEY, CDR2 SVGAGI. V gave up 6 bases and J gave up 8 bases, with 13 bases separating them. The CDR3 loop reads CASRKGVSGYTF. In DNA, the CDR3 is TGTGCCAGCAGAAAAGGGGTATCCGGCTACACCTTC.

The chain carries TRBV5-4 and TRBJ1-5; D perhaps matches TRBD1 (5 bases). CDR3 size: 14 residues. CDR1 SGHNT and CDR2 YYREEE come from the germline V gene (reference sequence). Trimming took off 2 bases at V and 3 bases at J, with 9 bases between the two ends. The CDR3 reads CASSFGGANQPQHF. In DNA, the CDR3 is TGTGCCAGCAGCTTCGGCGGGGCCAATCAGCCCCAGCATTTT. The variable domain in full, completed from reference TRBV5-4 and TRBJ1-5, reads ETGVTQSPTHLIKTRGQQVTLRCSSQSGHNTVSWYQQALGQGPQFIFQYYREEENGRGNFPPRFSGLQFPNYSSELNVNALELDDSALYLCASSFGGANQPQHFGDGTRLSIL.

The rearrangement links TRBV5-5 to TRBJ1-5; D perhaps matches TRBD1 (5 bases). In germline, CDR1 is SGHKS, CDR2 YYEKEE (reference sequence). The V end was cut by 1 base, the J end by 2 bases, with 10 bases between. The CDR3 is 15 residues long. The CDR3 DNA reads as TGTGCCAGCAGCTTGTCTACGGGGGGCAATCAGCCCCAGCATTTT. This translates into CASSLSTGGNQPQHF.

This rearrangement joins TRBV6-1 to TRBJ1-2; possibly TRBD1 for D (6 bases). The CDR3 loop spans 19 amino acids. V lost 4 bases and J 0 bases, leaving 24 bases between the germline ends. The germline V gene encodes CDR1 MNHNS and CDR2 SASEGT. The chain's CDR3 is CASSGGRGGRSFPNYGYTF. The CDR3 nucleotides are TGTGCCAGCAGTGGGGGGCGTGGGGGCCGCTCGTTTCCTAACTATGGCTACACCTTC.

This clone has a single count. This chain connects TRBV6-2 or TRBV6-3 to TRBJ1-2, with D possibly TRBD1 on 6 matching bases. The CDR3 has 12 amino acids. Germline-derived CDR1 and CDR2 are MNHEY and SVGEGT. The V and J ends lost 4 bases and 4 bases respectively, with 7 bases between them. The CDR3 is CASSLQGYGYTF. CDR3 coding DNA: TGTGCCAGCAGTTTACAGGGCTATGGCTACACCTTC.

CDR3 sequence: CASSSGQGRLNTEAFF. The CDR3 DNA follows: TGTGCCAGCTCCTCTGGACAGGGACGCTTGAACACTGAAGCTTTCTTT. The chain recombines TRBV18 with TRBJ1-1; 8 nucleotides agree with TRBD1. Germline V gives CDR1 KGHSH, CDR2 LQKENI. V was clipped by 6 bases and J by 0 bases; unmatched bases: 9. The CDR3 contains 16 residues.

The J gene is TRBJ2-3, the V gene TRBV7-9, with 9 bases matching TRBD2. Germline values: CDR1 SEHNR, CDR2 FQNEAQ (reference sequence). The ends lost 1 base at V and 2 bases at J; junction bases unmatched: 7. This CDR3 has 17 residues. CDR3: CASSLGGTSGLTDTQYF. In nucleotides, the CDR3 is TGTGCCAGCAGCTTAGGGGGTACTAGCGGGCTCACAGATACGCAGTATTTT.

The V call is TRBV4-1, the J call TRBJ2-3; D is perhaps TRBD1 (6 bases). The length of the CDR3 is 17 residues. V was trimmed by 0 bases and J by 2 bases, leaving 15 bases between them. Germline-derived CDR1 and CDR2 are MGHRA and YSYEKL. CDR3 sequence (DNA): TGCGCCAGCAGCCAAGATCGAGGGACACTCTACACAGATACGCAGTATTTT. It yields the protein CASSQDRGTLYTDTQYF.

The CDR3 DNA follows: TGCGCCAGCAGGGCTAGCGTGGAGACCCAGTACTTC. Residues: CASRASVETQYF. J is TRBJ2-5 and V is TRBV10-2, with D possibly being TRBD2 (6 bases). Trimming took 6 bases from V and 5 from J, leaving 10 bases between them. Germline V gene sequence: CDR1 WSHSY, CDR2 SAAADI. The CDR3 runs to 12 residues.

The chain uses TRBV27 and TRBJ2-1; 14 bases agree with TRBD2. The CDR3 runs to 15 residues. The germline V gene has CDR1 MNHEY and CDR2 SMNVEV (reference sequence). Unmatched junction bases numbered 5, after V lost 6 bases and J lost 7 bases. CDR3 amino acids: CASRQTSGGGNEQFF. DNA for the CDR3: TGTGCCAGCAGACAGACTAGCGGGGGGGGAAATGAGCAGTTCTTC.

The chain recombines TRBV3-1 (or the pseudogene TRBV3-2) with TRBJ1-2; D ambiguous. The CDR3 has 13 residues. Germline V lookup: CDR1 LGHDT, CDR2 YNNKEL (reference sequence). The V gene lost 4 bases and the J gene lost 4 bases, with 10 bases spanning the gap. DNA for the CDR3: TGTGCCAGCAGCCTCCAACACCTCTATGGCTACACCTTC. Its protein is CASSLQHLYGYTF.

This rearrangement joins TRBV20-1 to TRBJ1-1; no clear D gene. The CDR3 runs to 13 residues. V lost 3 bases, J lost 5 bases, and 13 bases lay in between. Germline lookup yields CDR1 DFQATT and CDR2 SNEGSKA (reference sequence). CDR3 coding DNA: TGCAGTGCTAGTGAGGTGCGGGGTACTGAAGCTTTCTTT. Residues: CSASEVRGTEAFF.